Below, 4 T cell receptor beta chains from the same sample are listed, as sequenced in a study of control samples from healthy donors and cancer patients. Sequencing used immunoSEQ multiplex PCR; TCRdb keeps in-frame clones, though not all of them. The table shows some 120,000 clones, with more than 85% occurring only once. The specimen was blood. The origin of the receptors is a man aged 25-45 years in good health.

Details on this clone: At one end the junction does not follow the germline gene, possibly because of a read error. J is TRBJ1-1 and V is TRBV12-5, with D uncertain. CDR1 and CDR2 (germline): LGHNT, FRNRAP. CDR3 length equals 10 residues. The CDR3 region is CASGRFRGLF. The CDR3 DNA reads TGTGCTAGTGGTCGATTCCGAGGGCTCTTT.

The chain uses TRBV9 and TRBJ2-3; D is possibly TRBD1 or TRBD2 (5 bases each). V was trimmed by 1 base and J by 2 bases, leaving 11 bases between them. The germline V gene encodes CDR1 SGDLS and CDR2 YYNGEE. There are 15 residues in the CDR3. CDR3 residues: CASSVSGPITDTQYF. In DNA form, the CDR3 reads TGTGCCAGCAGCGTATCGGGACCGATCACAGATACGCAGTATTTT.

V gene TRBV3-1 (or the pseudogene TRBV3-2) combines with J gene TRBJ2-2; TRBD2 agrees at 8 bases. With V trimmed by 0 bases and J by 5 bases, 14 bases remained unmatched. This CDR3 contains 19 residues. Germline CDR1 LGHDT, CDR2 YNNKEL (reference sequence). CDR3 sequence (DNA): TGTGCCAGCAGCCAAGAGCTGCGGGGGGCTCGGACACGAACCGGGGAGCTGTTTTTT. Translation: CASSQELRGARTRTGELFF.

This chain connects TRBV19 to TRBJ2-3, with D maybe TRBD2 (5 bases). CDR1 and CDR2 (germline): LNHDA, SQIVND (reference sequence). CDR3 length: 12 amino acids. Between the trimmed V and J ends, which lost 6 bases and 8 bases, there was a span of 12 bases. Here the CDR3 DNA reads TGTGCCAGTAGCCAACGGGATTTTACGCAGTATTTT. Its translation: CASSQRDFTQYF.